The 24 T cell receptor beta chains below were found in one sample sequenced in a study of blood T cell repertoires in COVID-19. The data were produced by immunoSEQ multiplex PCR, yet TCRdb's version contains in-frame clones alone and is incomplete. The sample gives about 250,000 clones, 70% to 90% of which show up once; about a sixth is in the top ten. Input material: PBMCs or T cells enriched from blood (not recorded which). These receptors came from a man aged 18 to 29 who had recovered from COVID-19.

This chain connects TRBV2 to TRBJ1-1; TRBD1 is a possible D gene (6 bases). The CDR3 contains 14 residues. Trimming took off 5 bases at V and 5 bases at J, with 15 bases between the two ends. Germline lookup yields CDR1 SNHLY and CDR2 FYNNEI. The CDR3 is CASSYNREGTEAFF. Here the CDR3 DNA reads TGTGCCAGCAGTTATAACAGGGAAGGGACTGAAGCTTTCTTT.

V and J are TRBV2 and TRBJ1-5; D ambiguous. Germline V gene sequence: CDR1 SNHLY, CDR2 FYNNEI. Trimming cost V 6 bases and J 6 bases, with 12 bases left between them. CDR3 size: 13 residues. The CDR3 spells CASSPGPSQPQHF. CDR3 nucleotide sequence: TGTGCCAGCAGCCCGGGTCCCTCTCAGCCCCAGCATTTT.

This clone was detected once. J is TRBJ1-1 and V is TRBV11-2; 7 bases are a match to TRBD1. Germline V gives CDR1 SGHAT, CDR2 FQNNGV. The CDR3 extends over 15 amino acids. The V segment lost 5 bases and the J segment 1 base; nucleotides outside the gene matches: 7. CDR3 in DNA: TGTGCCAGCAGCACACTGACAGGGCCGAACACTGAAGCTTTCTTT. Protein product: CASSTLTGPNTEAFF.

The chain has TRBV5-1 and TRBJ2-6, with 11 positions matching TRBD2. This CDR3 has 20 residues. J lost 3 bases, V lost 4 bases, and 15 bases had no gene match. CDR1 and CDR2 from the germline V gene are SGHRS and YFSETQ. The CDR3 DNA reads TGCGCCAGCAGCCCTCCGGGACTAGCGGTTCCCACTGGTGGGGCCAACGTCCTGACTTTC. Translating it yields CASSPPGLAVPTGGANVLTF.

The chain combines TRBV18 with TRBJ2-7, with 11 bases fitting TRBD1. From germline, CDR1 is KGHSH and CDR2 LQKENI. The CDR3 consists of 15 residues. V shed 2 bases, J shed 2 bases, and the junction held 2 bases outside the gene matches. CDR3 sequence: CASSPTGQGAYEQYF. The DNA for the CDR3 is TGTGCCAGCTCACCAACGGGACAGGGGGCCTACGAGCAGTACTTC.

The chain employs TRBV27 and TRBJ2-5; maybe TRBD2 (5 bases). The germline V gene encodes CDR1 MNHEY and CDR2 SMNVEV (reference sequence). Trimming left V 6 bases short and J 2 bases short, with 25 bases between. There are 18 residues in the CDR3. The CDR3 DNA follows: TGTGCCAGCAGCGTCTTGGGTAGCCGGGGATCTCGGCAAGAGACCCAGTACTTC. This codes for CASSVLGSRGSRQETQYF.

The chain carries TRBV6-1 and TRBJ2-3, with TRBD1 identical over 7 bases. V shed 3 bases, J shed 2 bases, and the junction held 5 bases outside the gene matches. This CDR3 has 15 amino acids. CDR1 and CDR2 (germline): MNHNS, SASEGT. The CDR3: CASSENRGITDTQYF. The DNA for the CDR3 is TGTGCCAGCAGTGAGAACAGGGGAATCACAGATACGCAGTATTTT.

The J gene is TRBJ2-3, the V gene TRBV18; TRBD2 matches 8 bases. V gave up 0 bases and J gave up 6 bases; unmatched junction bases: 5. The CDR3 spans 15 residues. Germline-derived CDR1 and CDR2 are KGHSH and LQKENI. The CDR3 reads CASSPPGLAGDTQYF. The CDR3 nucleotides read TGTGCCAGCTCACCACCGGGGCTAGCGGGCGATACGCAGTATTTT.

This clone is a singleton in its sample. V is TRBV6-2 or TRBV6-3 and J is TRBJ2-1; 7 nucleotides line up with TRBD2. After removal of 6 bases from V and 8 bases from J, the junction contained 10 bases not matched to a gene. The CDR3 totals 14 residues. CDR1 is MNHEY, CDR2 SVGEGT, per germline. This CDR3 is CASSQRGGSYEQFF. CDR3 bases: TGTGCCAGCAGCCAAAGGGGCGGGAGCTATGAGCAGTTCTTC.

The gene calls are TRBV18 and TRBJ2-2; TRBD2 might be the D (5 bases). Trimming removed 6 bases at V and 6 bases at J, with 17 bases between. CDR3 length: 15 amino acids. Looked up from germline, CDR1 is KGHSH and CDR2 is LQKENI. The CDR3 here is CASSPSFAGAGELFF. In DNA, the CDR3 is TGTGCCAGCTCGCCTTCGTTCGCCGGGGCCGGGGAGCTGTTTTTT.

The chain combines TRBV10-1 with TRBJ2-1, with TRBD2 identical over 16 bases. Germline lookup yields CDR1 WNHNN and CDR2 SYGVQD (reference sequence). The ends lost 8 bases at V and 8 bases at J; junction bases unmatched: 12. The CDR3 consists of 17 residues. DNA of the CDR3: TGCGCCAGCCGACCCGGGACTAGCGGGGGGGCTTTAGATGAGCAGTTCTTC. Its translation: CASRPGTSGGALDEQFF.

The chain links TRBV11-2 to TRBJ2-2; D remains ambiguous. The CDR3 is made up of 15 amino acids. The germline V gene encodes CDR1 SGHAT and CDR2 FQNNGV. Deletions cut 2 bases from V and 0 bases from J, with 7 bases between. As DNA, the CDR3 is TGTGCCAGCAGCTTAAACCAGGCGAACACCGGGGAGCTGTTTTTT. Encoded protein: CASSLNQANTGELFF.

The rearrangement joins TRBV5-1 to TRBJ1-2, with 7 bases identical to TRBD1. CDR1 is SGHRS, CDR2 YFSETQ, per germline. This CDR3 contains 14 residues. V lost 3 bases to trimming and J lost 4 bases; unmatched junction nucleotides: 6. The CDR3 spells CASSWRGPPYGYTF. The CDR3 bases are TGCGCCAGCAGCTGGAGGGGGCCTCCCTATGGCTACACCTTC.

The V and J genes are TRBV5-5 and TRBJ2-1; D gene unclear. V was cut by 5 bases and J by 2 bases, with 14 bases left in between. Germline V gives CDR1 SGHKS, CDR2 YYEKEE (reference sequence). The length of the CDR3 is 15 residues. Here the CDR3 DNA reads TGTGCCAGCAGTCAAGCGAGGAACACCTACAATGAGCAGTTCTTC. Residues: CASSQARNTYNEQFF.

This chain joins TRBV28 and TRBJ2-1; 7 bases match TRBD1. Losses at the gene ends were 5 bases for V and 5 bases for J; bases not matched to a gene: 12. Germline V CDR1 and CDR2: MDHEN, SYDVKM. The CDR3 consists of 16 residues. The CDR3 sequence is CASSLELDRANNEQFF. In nucleotides, the CDR3 is TGTGCCAGCAGTCTCGAACTAGACAGGGCTAACAATGAGCAGTTCTTC.

V usage is TRBV18 and J usage is TRBJ2-7; the D is unclear. Germline values: CDR1 KGHSH, CDR2 LQKENI. The length of the CDR3 is 13 residues. V lost 0 bases and J lost 3, with 6 bases in between. CDR3 nucleotide sequence: TGTGCCAGCTCACCACCGTTCAGCTACGAGCAGTACTTC. Its translation: CASSPPFSYEQYF.

J is TRBJ1-1 and V is TRBV19, with D possibly TRBD1 on 6 matching bases. V was cut by 5 bases and J by 0 bases, with 13 bases left in between. CDR1 is LNHDA, CDR2 SQIVND, per germline (reference sequence). The CDR3 is 15 residues long. The CDR3 DNA reads as TGTGCCAGTAGTCCATGGACAGCCATGAACACTGAAGCTTTCTTT. It encodes CASSPWTAMNTEAFF.

The genes are TRBV5-4 and TRBJ2-1; 7 bases align to TRBD1. The germline V gene has CDR1 SGHNT and CDR2 YYREEE (reference sequence). The CDR3 runs 14 residues. V was pared by 1 base and J by 6 bases, with 4 bases of the junction left unmatched. CDR3 region: CASSLKTGPNEQFF. The CDR3 nucleotides are TGTGCCAGCAGCTTGAAGACAGGGCCCAATGAGCAGTTCTTC. The variable domain in full, completed from reference TRBV5-4 and TRBJ2-1, reads ETGVTQSPTHLIKTRGQQVTLRCSSQSGHNTVSWYQQALGQGPQFIFQYYREEENGRGNFPPRFSGLQFPNYSSELNVNALELDDSALYLCASSLKTGPNEQFFGPGTRLTVL.

V usage is TRBV11-3 and J usage is TRBJ1-3, with a weak D call TRBD1 (5 bases). Germline CDR1 is SGHNT and CDR2 is YENEEA. Trimming took 0 bases from V and 2 from J, leaving 8 bases between them. This CDR3 spans 15 amino acids. CDR3 sequence reads: CASSLDSRAGNTIYF. In DNA form, the CDR3 reads TGTGCCAGCAGCTTAGACTCCAGGGCTGGAAACACCATATATTTT. The whole variable domain, remainder taken from reference TRBV11-3 and TRBJ1-3, is EAGVVQSPRYKIIEKKQPVAFWCNPISGHNTLYWYLQNLGQGPELLIRYENEEAVDDSQLPKDRFSAERLKGVDSTLKIQPAELGDSAVYLCASSLDSRAGNTIYFGEGSWLTVV.

The chain links TRBV30 to TRBJ1-6, with TRBD1 matching over 8 bases. The V gene's germline CDR1 is GTSNPN and CDR2 SVGIG (reference sequence). J lost 1 base, V lost 8 bases, and 7 bases had no gene match. The CDR3 spans 15 residues. The CDR3 region is CAVGQGSSYNSPLHF. CDR3 coding DNA: TGTGCCGTTGGACAGGGAAGTTCCTATAATTCACCCCTCCACTTT.

This chain joins TRBV4-1 and TRBJ2-7, with D tentatively TRBD1 (5 bases). With 4 bases removed from V and 4 bases from J, the gap between germline ends came to 14 bases. The CDR3 contains 14 residues. Germline lookup yields CDR1 MGHRA and CDR2 YSYEKL. The CDR3 region has the DNA TGCGCCAGCAGCCTTAGACAGACCTTGTACGAGCAGTACTTC. It is translated as CASSLRQTLYEQYF.

J is TRBJ2-2 and V is TRBV7-9; unclear D gene. Trimming pared 1 base from V and 0 bases from J, leaving 9 bases between. Germline assignment: CDR1 SEHNR and CDR2 FQNEAQ (reference sequence). This CDR3 comprises 16 residues. As DNA, the CDR3 is TGTGCCAGCAGCTTAGGAGGTGCCGCGAACACCGGGGAGCTGTTTTTT. It encodes CASSLGGAANTGELFF.

The V gene is TRBV7-6, the J gene TRBJ2-1; TRBD2 matches 8 bases. Germline-derived CDR1 and CDR2 are SGHVS and FNYEAQ. V gave up 1 base and J gave up 5 bases; unmatched junction bases: 7. The CDR3 loop spans 16 amino acids. The DNA for the CDR3 is TGTGCCAGCAGCTTAGAAGGGGTAGCGGGAAACAATGAGCAGTTCTTC. The encoded protein is CASSLEGVAGNNEQFF.

The chain recombines TRBV19 with TRBJ2-3; perhaps TRBD2 as D (5 bases). Trimming took 6 bases from V and 4 from J, leaving 14 bases between them. Germline CDR1 is LNHDA and CDR2 is SQIVND (reference sequence). The CDR3 runs to 14 residues. The CDR3 bases are TGTGCCAGTAGCCACATCCGGGGTTCAGATACGCAGTATTTT. It specifies CASSHIRGSDTQYF.